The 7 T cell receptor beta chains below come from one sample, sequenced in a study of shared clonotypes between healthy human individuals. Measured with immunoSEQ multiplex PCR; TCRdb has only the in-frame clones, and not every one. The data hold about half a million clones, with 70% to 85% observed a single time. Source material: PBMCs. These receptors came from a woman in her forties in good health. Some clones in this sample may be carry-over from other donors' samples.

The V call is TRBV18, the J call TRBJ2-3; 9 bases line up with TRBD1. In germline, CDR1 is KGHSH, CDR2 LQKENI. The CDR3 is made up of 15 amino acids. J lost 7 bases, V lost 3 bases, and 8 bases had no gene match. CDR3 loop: CASSPGQGTGNTQYF. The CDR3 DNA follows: TGTGCCAGCTCACCGGGACAGGGTACCGGGAATACGCAGTATTTT.

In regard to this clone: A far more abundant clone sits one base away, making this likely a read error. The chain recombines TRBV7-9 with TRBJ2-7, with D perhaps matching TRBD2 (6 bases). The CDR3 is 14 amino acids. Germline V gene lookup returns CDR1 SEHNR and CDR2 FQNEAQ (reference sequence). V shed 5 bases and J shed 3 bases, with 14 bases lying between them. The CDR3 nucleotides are TGTGCCAGCAGCGGAGGGACTGGCGGCTACGAGCAGTACTTC. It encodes CASSGGTGGYEQYF. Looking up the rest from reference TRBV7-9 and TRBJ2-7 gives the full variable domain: DTGVSQNPRHKITKRGQNVTFRCDPISEHNRLYWYRQTLGQGPEFLTYFQNEAQLEKSRLLSDRFSAERPKGSFSTLEIQRTEQGDSAMYLCASSGGTGGYEQYFGPGTRLTVT.

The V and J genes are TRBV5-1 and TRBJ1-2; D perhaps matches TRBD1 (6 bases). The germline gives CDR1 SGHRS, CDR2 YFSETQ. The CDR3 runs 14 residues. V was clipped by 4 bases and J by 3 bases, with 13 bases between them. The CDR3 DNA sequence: TGCGCCAGCAGCACCTACAGGGTTGACTATGGCTACACCTTC. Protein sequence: CASSTYRVDYGYTF. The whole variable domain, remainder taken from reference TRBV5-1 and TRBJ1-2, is KAGVTQTPRYLIKTRGQQVTLSCSPISGHRSVSWYQQTPGQGLQFLFEYFSETQRNKGNFPGRFSGRQFSNSRSEMNVSTLELGDSALYLCASSTYRVDYGYTFGSGTRLTVV.

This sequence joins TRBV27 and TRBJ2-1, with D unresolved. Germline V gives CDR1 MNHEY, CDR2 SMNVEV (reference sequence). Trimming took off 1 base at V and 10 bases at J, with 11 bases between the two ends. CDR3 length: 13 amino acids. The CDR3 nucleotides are TGTGCCAGCAGTTTATGGGTCGGTCGCGAGCAGTTCTTC. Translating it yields CASSLWVGREQFF.

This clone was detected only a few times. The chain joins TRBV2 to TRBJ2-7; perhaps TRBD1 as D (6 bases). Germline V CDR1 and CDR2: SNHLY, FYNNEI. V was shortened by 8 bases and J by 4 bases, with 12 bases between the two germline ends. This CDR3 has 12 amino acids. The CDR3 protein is CASLQDSYEQYF. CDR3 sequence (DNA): TGTGCCAGCCTTCAGGACAGTTACGAGCAGTACTTC.

Here the CDR3 reads CASSQPLRAMNTEAFF. DNA for the CDR3: TGTGCCAGCAGCCAACCGCTGAGGGCGATGAACACTGAAGCTTTCTTT. V usage is TRBV13 and J usage is TRBJ1-1; D not certain. Between the trimmed V and J ends, which lost 5 bases and 0 bases, there was a span of 16 bases. The CDR3 has 16 residues. Germline CDR1 and CDR2: PRHDT and FYEKMQ (reference sequence).

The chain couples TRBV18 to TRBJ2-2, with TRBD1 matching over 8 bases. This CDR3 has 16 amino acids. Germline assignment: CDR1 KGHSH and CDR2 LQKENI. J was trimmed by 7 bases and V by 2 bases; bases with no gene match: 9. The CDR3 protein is CASSPYGSGGNGELFF. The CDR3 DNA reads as TGTGCCAGCTCACCATATGGTTCAGGGGGCAACGGGGAGCTGTTTTTT.